These T cell receptor beta chains were read from a single sample in a study of spatial heterogeneity in lung cancer. TCRdb re-called the 5' RACE reads through MiXCR, storing one row per CDR3 protein. The sample lists about 15,000 distinct CDR3 sequences; under 8% were seen once. The specimen comprised lung tumor tissue, sampled at surgery. The receptors derive from a male donor with early-stage non-small cell lung cancer. The CDR3 runs from the conserved cysteine through the conserved F or W. D genes are given only for firm matches. Part of the rows lack a size; the others show once, few, many or a class for expanded clones.

TRBV9,TRBJ2-1,-,-,TGTGCCAGCAGCCAAATCAGGGGCCCCTACAATGAGCAGTTCTTC,CASSQIRGPYNEQFF
TRBV11-1,TRBJ2-1,TRBD2,many,TGTGCCAGCAGCTCCCTACGGACTAGCGGGAGTAGCCTGGGTGAGCAGTTCTTC,CASSSLRTSGSSLGEQFF
TRBV12-3/TRBV12-4,TRBJ1-2,-,many,TGTGCCAGCAGTTTACGCGCTTATGGCTACACCTTC,CASSLRAYGYTF
TRBV3-1,TRBJ1-2,-,many,TGTGCCAGCAGCCAAGATGACAGAGGCTACACCTTC,CASSQDDRGYTF
TRBV7-2,TRBJ1-3,TRBD1,many,TGTGCCAGCAGCTTACAGGGGGCTATTGGAAACACCATATATTTT,CASSLQGAIGNTIYF
TRBV5-6,TRBJ1-6,TRBD1,once,TGTGCCAGCAGCTTGAAAGGGGGCAAGTCACCCCTCCACTTT,CASSLKGGKSPLHF
TRBV20-1,TRBJ1-1,-,-,TGCAGTGCCCCCCACACCTTGGCCACTGAAGCTTTCTTT,CSAPHTLATEAFF
TRBV20-1,TRBJ1-1,-,medium-sized,TGCAGTATTACAGTGAACACTGAAGCTTTCTTT,CSITVNTEAFF
TRBV20-1,TRBJ1-6,-,few,TGCAGTGCTAGAGATCGAGTAGGGCGGGATTCACCCCTCCACTTT,CSARDRVGRDSPLHF
TRBV6-2/TRBV6-3,TRBJ2-2,-,few,TGTGCCAGCCGCCGGGACGGCAACACCGGGGAGCTGTTTTTT,CASRRDGNTGELFF
TRBV2,TRBJ1-5,TRBD1,few,TGTGCCAGCAAGAGACAGGGGTCAAATCAGCCCCAGCATTTT,CASKRQGSNQPQHF
TRBV5-6,TRBJ2-1,-,many,TGTGCCAGCAGCAGAGCGGACGGTAACAATGAGCAGTTCTTC,CASSRADGNNEQFF
TRBV19,TRBJ1-5,TRBD1,-,TGTGCCAGTAGTATGCTGGTGGGTGGGACAGGGAGGCCTCAGCCCCAGCATTTT,CASSMLVGGTGRPQPQHF
TRBV6-2/TRBV6-3,TRBJ2-6,TRBD1,many,TGTGCCACCATCAGGGGGAGCAACTCTGGGGCCAACGTCCTGACTTTC,CATIRGSNSGANVLTF
TRBV7-2,TRBJ2-3,-,-,TGTGCCAGCAGCTTAGGCCCCCAAGGGGGGGCAGATACGCAGTATTTT,CASSLGPQGGADTQYF
TRBV10-2,TRBJ2-5,-,many,TGCGCCAGCAGTCCGGTGGAGGAGACCCAGTACTTC,CASSPVEETQYF
TRBV5-4,TRBJ2-2,-,-,TGTGCCAGCAGCTTGGGTGTCGGGCCACGGAACACCGGGGAGCTGTTTTTT,CASSLGVGPRNTGELFF
TRBV2,TRBJ2-7,-,-,TGTGCCAGCAGTCTAAGGCGCGTTTCCTACGAGCAGTACTTC,CASSLRRVSYEQYF
TRBV7-2,TRBJ1-5,-,-,TGTGCCAGCAGCTTTACAGGGTCGGGTGGCAATCAGCCCCAGCATTTT,CASSFTGSGGNQPQHF
TRBV20-1,TRBJ1-2,-,many,TGCAGTGCTAGAGATCCCAGGGAAGGCTACACCTTC,CSARDPREGYTF
TRBV7-3,TRBJ1-1,-,many,TGTGCCAGCAGCTTATTGGGATTCGACACTGAAGCTTTCTTT,CASSLLGFDTEAFF
TRBV6-2/TRBV6-3,TRBJ1-2,TRBD1,many,TGTGCCAGCAGTCGACAGGGGCACTATGGCTACACCTTC,CASSRQGHYGYTF
TRBV4-2,TRBJ1-1,-,-,TGTGCCAGCAGCCAAGACAGCCTAAACACTGAAGCTTTCTTT,CASSQDSLNTEAFF
TRBV5-5,TRBJ2-2,-,medium-sized,TGTGCCAGCAGCCAAGCGACAGGGAACACCGGGGAGCTGTTTTTT,CASSQATGNTGELFF
TRBV6-5,TRBJ1-5,-,few,TGTGCCAGCAGGAAAAACAGACAGTCCCAGCCCCAGCATTTT,CASRKNRQSQPQHF
TRBV28,TRBJ2-3,TRBD2,-,TGTGCCAGCTCCCAGCGGGAGGGGACGACAGATACGCAGTATTTT,CASSQREGTTDTQYF
TRBV7-9,TRBJ2-5,-,many,TGTGCCAGCAGCTCCTGGGTCCGTGGGGAGACCCAGTACTTC,CASSSWVRGETQYF
TRBV29-1,TRBJ1-1,-,-,TGCAGCGTTGATCCTGGGAACACTGAAGCTTTCTTT,CSVDPGNTEAFF
TRBV20-1,TRBJ2-5,-,few,TGCAGTGCTAGAGTTAGCGGAGCTCAAGAGACCCAGTACTTC,CSARVSGAQETQYF
TRBV20-1,TRBJ2-4,TRBD1,few,TGCAGTGCTAGTCCTGCAGACAGGGGCAAAAACATTCAGTACTTC,CSASPADRGKNIQYF
TRBV7-9,TRBJ1-2,-,many,TGTGCCAGCAGCTTAACCGACGTGTTCCGCCTGGGCTACACCTTC,CASSLTDVFRLGYTF
TRBV20-1,TRBJ1-1,-,-,TGCAGTACCGACGGAGGGAACACTGAAGCTTTCTTT,CSTDGGNTEAFF
TRBV6-6,TRBJ1-2,-,few,TGTGCCAGCAGTTACTCCGAGGAAAGAACTAGCGGCTACACCTTC,CASSYSEERTSGYTF
TRBV20-1,TRBJ2-2,TRBD2,few,TGCAGTGCTAGCGGGGGGGCCAACACCGGGGAGCTGTTTTTT,CSASGGANTGELFF
TRBV6-5,TRBJ2-5,-,-,TGTGCCAGCAGTTACGGCAGGGGTCAAGAGACCCAGTACTTC,CASSYGRGQETQYF
TRBV3-1,TRBJ1-5,-,few,TGTGCCAGCAGCCTCACCGGGGGCAATCAGCCCCAGCATTTT,CASSLTGGNQPQHF
TRBV20-1,TRBJ2-5,-,many,TGCAGTGCTAGAGAGGCCGGGGGGCGGGAGACCCAGTACTTC,CSAREAGGRETQYF
TRBV7-2,TRBJ2-4,-,medium-sized,TGTGCCAGCAGCTTAGGGTGGGGTGCCAAAAACATTCAGTACTTC,CASSLGWGAKNIQYF
TRBV7-2,TRBJ1-5,TRBD1,few,TGTGCCAGCGGCGGGGACAGCCGCAATCAGCCCCAGCATTTT,CASGGDSRNQPQHF
TRBV5-1,TRBJ2-2,-,few,TGCGCCAGCAGCCCGGACAGTGTCGCCGGGGAGCTGTTTTTT,CASSPDSVAGELFF
TRBV27,TRBJ2-2,-,-,TGTGCCAGCGGCTTTCGGAACACCGGGGAGCTGTTTTTT,CASGFRNTGELFF
TRBV2,TRBJ2-6,-,many,TGTGCCAGCAGCGGGGGGCTCGCCGGGGCCAACGTCCTGACTTTC,CASSGGLAGANVLTF
TRBV7-2,TRBJ1-1,TRBD1,medium-sized,TGTGCCAGCAGCTTGGACCGGACAGGAGAAGCTTTCTTT,CASSLDRTGEAFF
TRBV30,TRBJ2-2,TRBD2,few,TGTGCCTGGAGTGTACCAGCGGGGGGCAACACCGGGGAGCTGTTTTTT,CAWSVPAGGNTGELFF
TRBV3-1,TRBJ1-2,-,many,TGTGCCAGCAGCCAAGGGGCCGAATATGGCTACACCTTC,CASSQGAEYGYTF
TRBV10-2,TRBJ2-1,-,many,TGCGCCAGCGGCTTCCAGCTGAACAATGAGCAGTTCTTC,CASGFQLNNEQFF
TRBV20-1,TRBJ2-7,-,medium-sized,TGCAGTGCTAGAGATTCTGGTAACGAGCAGTACTTC,CSARDSGNEQYF
TRBV25-1,TRBJ1-4,-,many,TGTGCCAGCAGTGAATCGAGAGGAGGTTACGAAAAACTGTTTTTT,CASSESRGGYEKLFF
TRBV29-1,TRBJ2-3,-,medium-sized,TGCAGCGTTACGTATAGGAGCACAGATACGCAGTATTTT,CSVTYRSTDTQYF